This T cell receptor beta chain was captured in a study of a mutant IDH1 vaccine in newly diagnosed glioma. Study in general: Treated patients, around 60% male and roughly 40% female, averaged roughly 43 years of age. Most had both radiotherapy and temozolomide beforehand; others had only one.

Only in-frame clones appear in the TCRdb table, and some are missing; sequencing was by immunoSEQ multiplex PCR. This table has 30,000 to 40,000 clones, around 81% appearing once. Details on this clone: Antigen: not known.

Study results and limitations: Across multiple MHC alleles, 93.3% of patients had vaccine-induced responses.

This sample's time point: week 23, last vaccination. The vaccine gave 300 ug of a 20-mer mutant IDH1 peptide subcutaneously per dose. The CDR3 covers 14 residues. Trimming took 3 bases from V and 2 from J, leaving 11 bases between them. Per the germline V gene, CDR1 is ENHRY and CDR2 is SYGVKD. The sequencing here drew on PBMCs, taken from a glioma patient whose treatment included an IDH1 peptide vaccine. This sequence was found in a man aged 40-55 years with glioma. The J gene is TRBJ2-7, the V gene TRBV10-3; the D gene could be TRBD1 or TRBD2 (6 bases each). The CDR3 loop is CAISDVGGPYEQYF. CDR3 DNA sequence: TGTGCCATCAGTGACGTTGGGGGGCCCTACGAGCAGTACTTC.